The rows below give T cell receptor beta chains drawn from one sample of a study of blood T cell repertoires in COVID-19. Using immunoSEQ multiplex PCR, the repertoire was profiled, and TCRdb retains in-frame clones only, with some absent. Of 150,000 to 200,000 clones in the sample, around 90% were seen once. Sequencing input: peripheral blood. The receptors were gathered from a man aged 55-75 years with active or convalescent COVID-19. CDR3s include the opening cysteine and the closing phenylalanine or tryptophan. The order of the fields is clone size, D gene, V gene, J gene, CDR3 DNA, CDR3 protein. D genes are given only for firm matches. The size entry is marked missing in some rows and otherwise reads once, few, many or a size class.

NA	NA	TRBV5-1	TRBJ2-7	TGCGCCAGCAGCTCGGGACAAACCTACGAGCAGTACTTC	CASSSGQTYEQYF
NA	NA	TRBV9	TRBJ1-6	TGTGCCAGCAGCGTTGGACAGCCATATTCACCCCTCCACTTT	CASSVGQPYSPLHF
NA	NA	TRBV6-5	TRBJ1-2	TGTGCCAGCAGCCCGACAGGTGACTATGGCTACACCTTC	CASSPTGDYGYTF
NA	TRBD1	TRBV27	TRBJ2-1	TGTGCCAGCAGTGCGGGACAGGGGGCTGTGCAGTTCTTC	CASSAGQGAVQFF
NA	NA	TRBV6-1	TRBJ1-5	TGTGCCAGCAGTGAATTACAGGGTCGTGTTCAGCCCCAGCATTTT	CASSELQGRVQPQHF
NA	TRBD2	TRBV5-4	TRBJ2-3	TGTGCCACCACTCCAGCGGGAGGCACAGATACGCAGTATTTT	CATTPAGGTDTQYF
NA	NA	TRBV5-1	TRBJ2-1	TGCGCCAGCAGCTTTGGAGAAATCTCCTACAATGAGCAGTTCTTC	CASSFGEISYNEQFF
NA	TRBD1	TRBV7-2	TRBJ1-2	TGTGCCAGCAGCCCGAAGGGGACAGGGGACTATGGCTACACCTTC	CASSPKGTGDYGYTF
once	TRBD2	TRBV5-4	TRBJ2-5	TGTGCCAGCAGCTTGCCGGCTAGCGGGGGTGAGACCCAGTACTTC	CASSLPASGGETQYF
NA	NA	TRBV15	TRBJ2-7	TGTGCCACCAGCAGGACAGGTGTAATGGGTACCTACGAGCAGTACTTC	CATSRTGVMGTYEQYF
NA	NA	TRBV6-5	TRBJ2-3	TGTGCCAGCAGTTACTCGTTTACTAGCACAGATACGCAGTATTTT	CASSYSFTSTDTQYF
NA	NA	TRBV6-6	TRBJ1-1	TGTGCCAGCATTAAAACCGGGATGAACACTGAAGCTTTCTTT	CASIKTGMNTEAFF
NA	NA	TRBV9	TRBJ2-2	TGTGCCAGCAGCTCGGGGGTTACCGGGGAGCTGTTTTTT	CASSSGVTGELFF
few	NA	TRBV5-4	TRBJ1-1	TGTGCCAGCAGAGAAGCGGTAGGGGGCACTGAAGCTTTCTTT	CASREAVGGTEAFF
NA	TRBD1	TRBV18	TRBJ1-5	TGTGCCAGCTCCTATGGGACAGGGGAACAGCCCCAGCATTTT	CASSYGTGEQPQHF
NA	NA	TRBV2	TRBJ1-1	TGTGCCACCCAAAACCACGTACAAATGAACACTGAAGCTTTCTTT	CATQNHVQMNTEAFF
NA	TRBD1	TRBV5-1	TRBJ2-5	TGCGCCAGCAGCTACCGGGACAGGGTCAGGGAGACCCAGTACTTC	CASSYRDRVRETQYF
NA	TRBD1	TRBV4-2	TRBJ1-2	TGTGCCAGCAGCCAAGCCGGGGACAGGGCTCAGTATGGCTACACCTTC	CASSQAGDRAQYGYTF
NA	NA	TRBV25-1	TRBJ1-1	TGTGCCAGCAGTGAATTGCGTATGCGGGGGCCCGACACTGAAGCTTTCTTT	CASSELRMRGPDTEAFF
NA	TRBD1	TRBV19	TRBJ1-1	TGTGCCAGTGAACGGCAGGGGGACACTGAAGCTTTCTTT	CASERQGDTEAFF